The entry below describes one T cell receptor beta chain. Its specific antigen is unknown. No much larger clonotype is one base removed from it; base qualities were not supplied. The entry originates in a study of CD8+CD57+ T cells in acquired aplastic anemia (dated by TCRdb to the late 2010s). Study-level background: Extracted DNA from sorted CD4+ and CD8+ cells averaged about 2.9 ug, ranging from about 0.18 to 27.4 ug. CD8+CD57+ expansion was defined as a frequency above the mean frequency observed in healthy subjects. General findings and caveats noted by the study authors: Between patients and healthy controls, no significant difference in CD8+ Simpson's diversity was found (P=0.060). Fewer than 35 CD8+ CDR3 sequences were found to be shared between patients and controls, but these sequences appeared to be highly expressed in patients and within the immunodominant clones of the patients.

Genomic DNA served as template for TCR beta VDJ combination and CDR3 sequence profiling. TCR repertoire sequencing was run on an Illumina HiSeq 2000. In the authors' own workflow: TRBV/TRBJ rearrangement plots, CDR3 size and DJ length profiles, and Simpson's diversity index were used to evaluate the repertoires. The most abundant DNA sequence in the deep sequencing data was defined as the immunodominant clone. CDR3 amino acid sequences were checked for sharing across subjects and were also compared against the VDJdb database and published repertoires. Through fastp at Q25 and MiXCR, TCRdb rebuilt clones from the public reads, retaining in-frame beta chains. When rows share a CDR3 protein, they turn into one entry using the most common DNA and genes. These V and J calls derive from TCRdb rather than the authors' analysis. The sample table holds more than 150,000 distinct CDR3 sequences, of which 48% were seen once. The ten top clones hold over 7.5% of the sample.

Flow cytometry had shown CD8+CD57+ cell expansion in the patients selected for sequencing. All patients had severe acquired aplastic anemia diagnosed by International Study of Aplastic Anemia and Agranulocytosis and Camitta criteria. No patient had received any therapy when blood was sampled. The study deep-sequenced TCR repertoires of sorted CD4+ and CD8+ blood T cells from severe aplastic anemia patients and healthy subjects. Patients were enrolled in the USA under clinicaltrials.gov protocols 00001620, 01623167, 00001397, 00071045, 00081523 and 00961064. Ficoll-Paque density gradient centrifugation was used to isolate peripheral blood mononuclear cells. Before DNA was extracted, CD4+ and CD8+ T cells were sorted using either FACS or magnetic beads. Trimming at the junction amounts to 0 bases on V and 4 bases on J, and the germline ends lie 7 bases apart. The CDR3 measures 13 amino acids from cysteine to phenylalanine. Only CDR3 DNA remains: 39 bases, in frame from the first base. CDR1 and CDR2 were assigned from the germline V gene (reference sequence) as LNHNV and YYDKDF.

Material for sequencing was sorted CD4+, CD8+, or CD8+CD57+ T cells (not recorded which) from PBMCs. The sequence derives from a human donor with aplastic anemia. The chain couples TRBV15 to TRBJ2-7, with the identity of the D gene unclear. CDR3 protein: CATSRDWLYEQYF. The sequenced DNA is TGTGCCACCAGCAGAGATTGGCTTTACGAGCAGTACTTC.